This T cell receptor (beta chain) was identified in a study of blood T cell repertoires in COVID-19. Study-wide context: Acute and convalescent COVID-19 samples came from the United States, Italy and Spain. PBMCs, B-cell-depleted T cells, or T cells provided the cDNA or gDNA that made up the material.

Germline values: CDR1 LNHDA, CDR2 SQIVND (reference sequence). This CDR3 region has 14 residues. This clone was recorded once. Under the authors' procedure: Reference gene primer amplification yielded estimated nucleated cell counts. Assay used: immunoSEQ multiplex PCR; TCRdb lists only in-frame clones, some missing. D and trimming come from the DNA, and the V and J calls and clone size come from that table. This sample has about 180,000 clones, with about 86% found just once. The TCR was taken from a man between 50 and 59 years old with active or convalescent COVID-19. V is TRBV19 and J is TRBJ2-3, with 8 positions matching TRBD2. Sequencing was done on a sample of peripheral blood. CDR3 in DNA: TGTGTGACACCACTTTTGAGCGGGAGTTATACGCAGTATTTT. It codes for CVTPLLSGSYTQYF.